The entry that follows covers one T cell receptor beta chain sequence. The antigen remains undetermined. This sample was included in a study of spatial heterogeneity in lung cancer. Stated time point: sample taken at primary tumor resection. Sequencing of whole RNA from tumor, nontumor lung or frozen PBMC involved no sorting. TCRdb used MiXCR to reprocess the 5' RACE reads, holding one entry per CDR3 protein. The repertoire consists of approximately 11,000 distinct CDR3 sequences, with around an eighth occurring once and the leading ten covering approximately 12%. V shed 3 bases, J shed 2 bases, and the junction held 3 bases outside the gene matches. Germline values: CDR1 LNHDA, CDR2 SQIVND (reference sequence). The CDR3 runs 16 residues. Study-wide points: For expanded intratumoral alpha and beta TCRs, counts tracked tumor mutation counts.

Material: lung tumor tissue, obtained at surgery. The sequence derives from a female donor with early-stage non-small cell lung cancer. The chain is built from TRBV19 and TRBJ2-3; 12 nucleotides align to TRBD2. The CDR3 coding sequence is TGTGCCAGTAGTATCGGACTAGCGGGATACACAGATACGCAGTATTTT. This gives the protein CASSIGLAGYTDTQYF.